Following are 22 T cell receptor beta chains from one sample sequenced in a study of T cells in Graves' hyperthyroidism and ophthalmopathy. TCR beta CDR3 regions were amplified from RNA. The TCR CDR3 was amplified in a first-round RT-PCR using the HTBI primer set. TCRdb fed the multiplex PCR reads into MiXCR, producing one record per CDR3 protein. The table shows around 300,000 distinct CDR3 sequences, with less than 30% occurring only once. The sequenced sample was blood. Receptors were obtained from a man aged 40-49 years with Graves' hyperthyroidism that later progressed to Graves' ophthalmopathy.

The CDR3 bases are TGTGCCAGCAGTTTTTGGGGGGGCACTGAAGCTTTCTTT. It is translated as CASSFWGGTEAFF. The chain joins TRBV28 to TRBJ1-1; maybe TRBD1 (5 bases). The CDR3 has 13 amino acids. The germline V and J ends were trimmed by 3 bases and 4 bases, with 9 bases remaining between them. The germline V gene encodes CDR1 MDHEN and CDR2 SYDVKM.

This clonotype was counted at least ten times. J is TRBJ1-2 and V is TRBV13; 9 bases are shared with TRBD1. This CDR3 is built from 18 residues. CDR1 and CDR2 (germline): PRHDT, FYEKMQ (reference sequence). With V trimmed by 1 base and J by 3 bases, 12 bases remained unmatched. The CDR3: CASSLVTLRDREDYGYTF. The CDR3 nucleotides read TGTGCCAGCAGCTTAGTCACTCTCCGGGACAGGGAAGACTATGGCTACACCTTC.

This clonotype was observed many times. This chain links TRBV15 with TRBJ1-1, with D perhaps TRBD1 (6 bases). CDR1 LNHNV and CDR2 YYDKDF come from the germline V gene (reference sequence). The CDR3 length is 15 residues. The V gene lost 0 bases and the J gene lost 10 bases, with 18 bases spanning the gap. The CDR3, as DNA: TGTGCCACCAGCAGAGAGTACAGGGAAGGTCCCAGAGCTTTCTTT. Protein: CATSREYREGPRAFF.

V is TRBV12-3 or TRBV12-4 and J is TRBJ2-2; possible D gene TRBD2, 5 bases. V dropped 6 bases and J dropped 3 bases, with 14 bases sitting between them. There are 15 residues in the CDR3. This CDR3 reads CASSNGLSHTGELFF. The CDR3 DNA follows: TGTGCCAGCAGCAATGGACTGTCTCACACCGGGGAGCTGTTTTTT.

This clonotype came up many times. The CDR3 loop is CSANAGHGEAFF. CDR3 sequence (DNA): TGCAGTGCGAACGCGGGGCACGGTGAAGCTTTCTTT. V is TRBV20-1 and J is TRBJ1-1; a weak D match, TRBD1 (5 bases). CDR1 and CDR2 (germline): DFQATT, SNEGSKA (reference sequence). The V and J ends lost 6 bases and 7 bases respectively, with 15 bases between them. The CDR3 loop spans 12 amino acids.

V and J are TRBV6-2 or TRBV6-3 and TRBJ1-1, with 8 bases fitting TRBD1. CDR1 MNHEY and CDR2 SVGEGT come from the germline V gene. The CDR3 length is 16 residues. V lost 2 bases to trimming and J lost 3 bases; unmatched junction nucleotides: 8. The CDR3 nucleotides read TGTGCCAGCAGTTACCCGTCAGGGGGCGTGGACACTGAAGCTTTCTTT. Residues: CASSYPSGGVDTEAFF.

Comments on this clonotype: One end of the junction fails to match germline, which may point to a read error. This chain connects TRBV28 to TRBJ2-7, with a weak D call TRBD1 (6 bases). Germline loops: CDR1 MDHEN, CDR2 SYDVKM. There are 14 residues in the CDR3. The CDR3 spells CAGSFRTASYEQYF. CDR3 nucleotides: TGTGCCGGCAGCTTCAGGACAGCATCCTACGAGCAGTACTTC.

The table lists this clonotype with many counts. The chain couples TRBV6-1 to TRBJ1-5; no firm D call. CDR3 length: 15 residues. Germline V CDR1 and CDR2: MNHNS, SASEGT. The ends were cut back, 6 bases at V and 0 bases at J, with 12 bases in the middle. CDR3 in DNA: TGTGCCAGCAGCCCGACACGGAATAGCAATCAGCCCCAGCATTTT. Translation gives CASSPTRNSNQPQHF.

This clonotype was picked up many times. The CDR3 loop is CASKLKGLAGNTGELFF. Here the CDR3 DNA reads TGTGCCAGTAAACTCAAGGGACTAGCGGGAAACACCGGGGAGCTGTTTTTT. V gene TRBV19 combines with J gene TRBJ2-2, with TRBD2 matching 13 bases. V was clipped by 7 bases and J by 2 bases; unmatched bases: 7. The CDR3 sequence is 17 residues long. Germline V gene lookup returns CDR1 LNHDA and CDR2 SQIVND (reference sequence).

The CDR3 sequence is CASSARLASPEQYF. The CDR3, as DNA: TGTGCCAGCAGCGCCCGACTAGCCTCCCCCGAGCAGTACTTC. V usage is TRBV11-2 and J usage is TRBJ2-7; 7 positions agree with TRBD2. CDR1 is SGHAT and CDR2 is FQNNGV in the germline V gene. The CDR3 loop spans 14 amino acids. V shed 5 bases, J shed 6 bases, and the junction held 10 bases outside the gene matches.

This clonotype came up many times. The V gene is TRBV2, the J gene TRBJ2-7, with TRBD2 as a possible D gene (6 bases). Germline loops: CDR1 SNHLY, CDR2 FYNNEI. The CDR3 runs to 16 residues. V shed 3 bases and J shed 0 bases, with 15 bases lying between them. The CDR3 loop reads CASSEGDGLYSYEQYF. The CDR3 bases are TGTGCCAGCAGTGAGGGAGACGGACTATACTCCTACGAGCAGTACTTC. The entire variable domain, with the rest obtained from reference TRBV2 and TRBJ2-7, is as follows: EPEVTQTPSHQVTQMGQEVILRCVPISNHLYFYWYRQILGQKVEFLVSFYNNEISEKSEIFDDQFSVERPDGSNFTLKIRSTKLEDSAMYFCASSEGDGLYSYEQYFGPGTRLTVT.

This rearrangement joins TRBV30 to TRBJ2-5; no reliable D call. In germline, CDR1 is GTSNPN, CDR2 SVGIG (reference sequence). Between the trimmed V and J ends, which lost 0 bases and 1 base, there was a span of 6 bases. The CDR3 covers 13 residues. CDR3 bases: TGTGCCTGGAGTGTCGGAGCCCAAGAGACCCAGTACTTC. Translated: CAWSVGAQETQYF. The entire variable domain, with the rest obtained from reference TRBV30 and TRBJ2-5, is as follows: SQTIHQWPATLVQPVGSPLSLECTVEGTSNPNLYWYRQAAGRGLQLLFYSVGIGQISSEVPQNLSASRPQDRQFILSSKKLLLSDSGFYLCAWSVGAQETQYFGPGTRLLVL.

This chain connects TRBV28 to TRBJ1-5; no clear D gene. The CDR3 sequence is 16 residues long. Trimming stripped 6 bases from V and 0 bases from J, with 15 bases between. From germline, CDR1 is MDHEN and CDR2 SYDVKM. The CDR3 nucleotides read TGTGCCAGCAGGCTTGTGAGGAACCATAGCAATCAGCCCCAGCATTTT. Amino acids: CASRLVRNHSNQPQHF.

This clonotype was found many times. V and J are TRBV5-1 and TRBJ1-2, with 8 bases identical to TRBD1. This CDR3 is 15 amino acids long. Looked up from germline, CDR1 is SGHRS and CDR2 is YFSETQ. V lost 4 bases and J lost 6; bases outside the gene matches: 11. This chain's CDR3 is CASSGGQGSIDGYTF. For the CDR3, the DNA is TGCGCCAGCAGCGGCGGACAGGGATCGATTGATGGCTACACCTTC.

This clonotype was seen at least ten times. The chain joins TRBV7-9 to TRBJ1-2; TRBD1 might be the D (5 bases). There are 14 residues in the CDR3. Trimming shortened V by 1 base and J by 2 bases, and 8 bases separated the two germline ends. Per the germline V gene, CDR1 is SEHNR and CDR2 is FQNEAQ (reference sequence). The CDR3 is CASSLGAGNYGYTF. The CDR3 DNA sequence: TGTGCCAGCAGCTTAGGGGCAGGGAACTATGGCTACACCTTC.

V is TRBV6-1 and J is TRBJ1-1, with TRBD1 matching over 7 bases. In germline, CDR1 is MNHNS, CDR2 SASEGT. This CDR3 has 15 amino acids. J gave up 1 base and V 6 bases, and 8 bases lay outside the gene matches. CDR3 DNA: TGTGCCAGCAGCATAGGGACAGAGCGGAACACTGAAGCTTTCTTT. This translates into CASSIGTERNTEAFF.

This clonotype was seen once. This rearrangement joins TRBV27 to TRBJ1-2; D gene unclear. CDR1 and CDR2 (germline): MNHEY, SMNVEV (reference sequence). Trimming removed 5 bases at V and 1 base at J, with 8 bases between. CDR3 length: 13 residues. The CDR3 DNA reads as TGTGCCAGCAGTGACAAACTTAACTATGGCTACACCTTC. Translation gives CASSDKLNYGYTF.

The chain joins TRBV6-5 to TRBJ2-7, with D possibly TRBD1 on 5 matching bases. The CDR3 runs to 14 residues. In germline, CDR1 is MNHEY, CDR2 SVGAGI. Trimming pared 4 bases from V and 0 bases from J, leaving 10 bases between. For the CDR3, the DNA is TGTGCCAGCAGTTCCAGACAGAGCTCCTACGAGCAGTACTTC. It is translated as CASSSRQSSYEQYF.

Only a few counts were recorded for this clonotype. This chain connects TRBV6-2 or TRBV6-3 to TRBJ2-7; 9 bases match TRBD2. CDR3 length equals 14 residues. The J segment lost 4 bases and the V segment lost 5 bases, leaving 6 bases of the junction unmatched. CDR1 and CDR2 from the germline V gene are MNHEY and SVGEGT. The CDR3 loop is CASSGLASRYEQYF. The CDR3 nucleotides read TGTGCCAGCAGTGGACTAGCGTCCCGTTACGAGCAGTACTTC.

The chain combines TRBV7-2 with TRBJ2-7, with no clear D. Germline CDR1 and CDR2: SGHTA and FQGNSA. CDR3 length equals 12 residues. Trimming removed 5 bases at V and 2 bases at J, with 7 bases between. Here the CDR3 reads CASSPVPYEQYF. DNA of the CDR3: TGTGCCAGCAGCCCCGTCCCCTACGAGCAGTACTTC. Variable domain in full (rest from reference TRBV7-2 and TRBJ2-7): GAGVSQSPSNKVTEKGKDVELRCDPISGHTALYWYRQSLGQGLEFLIYFQGNSAPDKSGLPSDRFSAERTGGSVSTLTIQRTQQEDSAVYLCASSPVPYEQYFGPGTRLTVT.

The sample holds many counts of this clonotype. The chain joins TRBV11-2 to TRBJ2-5; the D gene is possibly TRBD2 (6 bases). The CDR3 loop spans 15 amino acids. V lost 2 bases and J 3 bases, leaving 13 bases between the germline ends. Germline CDR1 is SGHAT and CDR2 is FQNNGV. CDR3 sequence (DNA): TGTGCCAGCAGCTTACGTCCAGGAGGGGAAGAGACCCAGTACTTC. This gives the protein CASSLRPGGEETQYF.

In this sample, this clonotype turned up many times. The chain uses TRBV24-1 and TRBJ1-6; TRBD1 agrees at 10 bases. Germline V gives CDR1 KGHDR, CDR2 SFDVKD. V lost 1 base, J lost 9 bases, and 5 bases stayed unmatched. There are 16 residues in the CDR3. The CDR3 sequence is CATSDFEDRGFSPLHF. For the CDR3, the DNA is TGTGCCACCAGTGATTTTGAGGACAGGGGGTTTTCACCCCTCCACTTT.